These T cell receptor beta chains were read from a single sample in a study of blood T cell repertoires in COVID-19. Sequenced by immunoSEQ multiplex PCR; TCRdb stores in-frame clones only, minus some. The sample shows around 700,000 clones, around 90% of them seen only once. Sequencing input: peripheral blood. The receptors come from a woman between 18 and 29 years old with acute or convalescent COVID-19. Each CDR3 is given with its conserved first and last residue. The order of the fields is D gene, J gene, clone size, V gene, CDR3 protein, CDR3 DNA. The D gene is left open where the match is weak. Clone size is given for some rows only: seen once, a few or many times, or a class if the clone is expanded.

d_gene: TRBD2; j_gene: TRBJ2-7; abundance: .; v_gene: TRBV4-1; CDR3aa: CASSQTTSGAWHEQYF; CDR3nt: TGCGCCAGCAGCCAAACGACTAGCGGGGCTTGGCACGAGCAGTACTTC
d_gene: .; j_gene: TRBJ1-2; abundance: .; v_gene: TRBV19; CDR3aa: CASSGQYTPNYGYTF; CDR3nt: TGTGCCAGTAGTGGGCAGTACACTCCTAACTATGGCTACACCTTC
d_gene: .; j_gene: TRBJ1-2; abundance: few; v_gene: TRBV5-4; CDR3aa: CASSTDSNYGYTF; CDR3nt: TGTGCCAGCAGCACTGACAGTAACTATGGCTACACCTTC
d_gene: TRBD1; j_gene: TRBJ1-4; abundance: .; v_gene: TRBV12-5; CDR3aa: CASGLPRQGSTNEKLFF; CDR3nt: TGTGCTAGTGGTTTGCCTCGACAGGGATCGACTAATGAAAAACTGTTTTTT
d_gene: .; j_gene: TRBJ1-1; abundance: .; v_gene: TRBV7-9; CDR3aa: CASSPRQGGWSEAFF; CDR3nt: TGTGCCAGCAGCCCGCGGCAGGGAGGTTGGTCTGAAGCTTTCTTT
d_gene: .; j_gene: TRBJ1-2; abundance: .; v_gene: TRBV28; CDR3aa: CASTPGTTNYGYTF; CDR3nt: TGTGCCAGCACACCGGGAACAACTAACTATGGCTACACCTTC
d_gene: .; j_gene: TRBJ2-2; abundance: .; v_gene: TRBV28; CDR3aa: CASSDTGIPGELFF; CDR3nt: TGTGCCAGCAGCGATACAGGGATCCCCGGGGAGCTGTTTTTT
d_gene: .; j_gene: TRBJ1-1; abundance: .; v_gene: TRBV27; CDR3aa: CASSLDRAGTEAFF; CDR3nt: TGTGCCAGCAGTTTAGATAGAGCGGGGACTGAAGCTTTCTTT
d_gene: .; j_gene: TRBJ1-2; abundance: .; v_gene: TRBV19; CDR3aa: CASSIEWAPLTF; CDR3nt: TGTGCCAGTAGTATAGAATGGGCACCCCTCACCTTC
d_gene: TRBD2; j_gene: TRBJ2-2; abundance: .; v_gene: TRBV2; CDR3aa: CASGGGRNTGELFF; CDR3nt: TGTGCCAGCGGTGGCGGGAGGAACACCGGGGAGCTGTTTTTT
d_gene: TRBD2; j_gene: TRBJ2-3; abundance: .; v_gene: TRBV6-5; CDR3aa: CASSRLAGTDTQYF; CDR3nt: TGTGCCAGCAGTCGACTAGCCGGCACAGATACGCAGTATTTT
d_gene: .; j_gene: TRBJ1-6; abundance: .; v_gene: TRBV5-6; CDR3aa: CASSFAGRNSPLHF; CDR3nt: TGTGCCAGCAGCTTCGCGGGTAGGAATTCACCCCTCCACTTT
d_gene: TRBD1; j_gene: TRBJ1-5; abundance: .; v_gene: TRBV9; CDR3aa: CASSPTGGRSQPQHF; CDR3nt: TGTGCCAGCAGCCCGACAGGGGGCCGGAGTCAGCCCCAGCATTTT
d_gene: .; j_gene: TRBJ1-1; abundance: .; v_gene: TRBV19; CDR3aa: CASSPPGWSENTEAFF; CDR3nt: TGTGCCAGTAGTCCCCCTGGATGGAGCGAGAACACTGAAGCTTTCTTT
d_gene: .; j_gene: TRBJ1-4; abundance: .; v_gene: TRBV28; CDR3aa: CASHLRGDEKLFF; CDR3nt: TGTGCCAGCCACTTACGGGGTGATGAAAAACTGTTTTTT
d_gene: .; j_gene: TRBJ2-7; abundance: .; v_gene: TRBV7-8; CDR3aa: CASSPPSPNEQYF; CDR3nt: TGTGCCAGCAGCCCGCCGAGCCCAAACGAGCAGTACTTC
d_gene: .; j_gene: TRBJ1-2; abundance: .; v_gene: TRBV24-1; CDR3aa: CATSDPRGPRDYGYTF; CDR3nt: TGTGCCACCAGTGACCCCAGAGGCCCGAGGGACTATGGCTACACCTTC
d_gene: .; j_gene: TRBJ1-4; abundance: .; v_gene: TRBV29-1; CDR3aa: CSGVRPRYEKLFF; CDR3nt: TGCAGCGGCGTCAGGCCCCGGTATGAAAAACTGTTTTTT
d_gene: .; j_gene: TRBJ1-2; abundance: .; v_gene: TRBV9; CDR3aa: CASSGWGSLPTYGYTF; CDR3nt: TGTGCCAGCAGCGGCTGGGGCTCTCTACCTACCTATGGCTACACCTTC
d_gene: TRBD1; j_gene: TRBJ1-3; abundance: .; v_gene: TRBV3-1/TRBV3-2; CDR3aa: CASSGDSLISGNTIYF; CDR3nt: TGTGCCAGCAGCGGGGACAGCTTAATCTCTGGAAACACCATATATTTT
d_gene: .; j_gene: TRBJ1-2; abundance: .; v_gene: TRBV10-3; CDR3aa: CAISDFQGSGYGYTF; CDR3nt: TGTGCCATCAGTGACTTCCAGGGGAGTGGCTATGGCTACACCTTC
d_gene: .; j_gene: TRBJ1-5; abundance: .; v_gene: TRBV27; CDR3aa: CASSTQGPRSTQPQHF; CDR3nt: TGTGCCAGCAGTACCCAGGGCCCCCGATCTACTCAGCCCCAGCATTTT
d_gene: TRBD2; j_gene: TRBJ2-3; abundance: .; v_gene: TRBV11-3; CDR3aa: CASSSQRGGTDTQYF; CDR3nt: TGTGCCAGCAGCTCCCAGCGGGGGGGCACAGATACGCAGTATTTT
d_gene: .; j_gene: TRBJ1-4; abundance: .; v_gene: TRBV11-2; CDR3aa: CASSLDRPGVGKLFF; CDR3nt: TGTGCCAGCAGCTTAGATCGCCCAGGGGTAGGAAAACTGTTTTTT
d_gene: .; j_gene: TRBJ2-1; abundance: .; v_gene: TRBV7-8; CDR3aa: CASSLVQGGRRNKYNEQFF; CDR3nt: TGTGCCAGCAGCTTAGTTCAGGGGGGAAGACGAAATAAATACAATGAGCAGTTCTTC
d_gene: TRBD1; j_gene: TRBJ2-7; abundance: .; v_gene: TRBV4-2; CDR3aa: CASSQDRLRGQGTYEQYF; CDR3nt: TGTGCCAGCAGCCAAGATAGGTTAAGGGGACAGGGTACATACGAGCAGTACTTC
d_gene: .; j_gene: TRBJ1-3; abundance: .; v_gene: TRBV6-1; CDR3aa: CASSEAHFSGNTIYF; CDR3nt: TGTGCCAGCAGTGAAGCGCACTTCTCTGGAAACACCATATATTTT
d_gene: .; j_gene: TRBJ1-3; abundance: .; v_gene: TRBV6-1; CDR3aa: CASSAFPTGLGNTIYF; CDR3nt: TGTGCCAGCAGTGCTTTTCCCACAGGTCTTGGAAACACCATATATTTT
d_gene: TRBD2; j_gene: TRBJ2-7; abundance: once; v_gene: TRBV18; CDR3aa: CASSFLTTSGGGEQYF; CDR3nt: TGTGCCAGCTCATTCCTCACAACTAGCGGGGGGGGCGAGCAGTACTTC
d_gene: .; j_gene: TRBJ1-6; abundance: .; v_gene: TRBV6-4; CDR3aa: CASGETGNSPLHF; CDR3nt: TGTGCCAGCGGAGAGACGGGAAATTCACCCCTCCACTTT
d_gene: TRBD1; j_gene: TRBJ2-2; abundance: few; v_gene: TRBV2; CDR3aa: CASTLGQGYPNTGELFF; CDR3nt: TGTGCCAGCACCCTGGGACAGGGGTACCCGAACACCGGGGAGCTGTTTTTT
d_gene: .; j_gene: TRBJ1-1; abundance: .; v_gene: TRBV6-6; CDR3aa: CASSYGGPNTEAFF; CDR3nt: TGTGCCAGCAGTTATGGAGGCCCGAACACTGAAGCTTTCTTT
d_gene: .; j_gene: TRBJ2-3; abundance: .; v_gene: TRBV12-5; CDR3aa: CASGLPRDTQYF; CDR3nt: TGTGCTAGTGGTTTGCCCCGAGATACGCAGTATTTT
d_gene: .; j_gene: TRBJ2-1; abundance: .; v_gene: TRBV29-1; CDR3aa: CTHLGGEGTNEQFF; CDR3nt: TGCACTCATCTGGGGGGGGAAGGGACAAATGAGCAGTTCTTC
d_gene: .; j_gene: TRBJ1-1; abundance: .; v_gene: TRBV30; CDR3aa: CAWSVQTGNPNTEAFF; CDR3nt: TGTGCCTGGAGTGTACAAACAGGCAACCCGAACACTGAAGCTTTCTTT
d_gene: TRBD2; j_gene: TRBJ2-4; abundance: .; v_gene: TRBV3-1/TRBV3-2; CDR3aa: CASSQEGLAMSIQYF; CDR3nt: TGTGCCAGCAGCCAAGAGGGACTAGCTATGAGCATTCAGTACTTC
d_gene: .; j_gene: TRBJ1-4; abundance: .; v_gene: TRBV6-4; CDR3aa: CASSVATNEKLFF; CDR3nt: TGTGCCAGCAGTGTTGCTACTAACGAAAAACTGTTTTTT
d_gene: .; j_gene: TRBJ2-7; abundance: .; v_gene: TRBV30; CDR3aa: CAWSWSRDEQYF; CDR3nt: TGTGCCTGGAGTTGGAGTCGGGACGAGCAGTACTTC
d_gene: TRBD1; j_gene: TRBJ1-1; abundance: .; v_gene: TRBV7-6; CDR3aa: CASSQAGTGRKLTEAFF; CDR3nt: TGTGCCAGCAGCCAAGCCGGGACAGGGAGAAAATTAACTGAAGCTTTCTTT
d_gene: .; j_gene: TRBJ2-1; abundance: .; v_gene: TRBV19; CDR3aa: CASLLTAGGLNEQFF; CDR3nt: TGTGCCAGCCTACTAACAGCCGGGGGACTCAATGAGCAGTTCTTC
d_gene: TRBD1; j_gene: TRBJ2-5; abundance: .; v_gene: TRBV9; CDR3aa: CASSVGQGQETQYF; CDR3nt: TGTGCCAGCAGCGTAGGACAGGGCCAAGAGACCCAGTACTTC
d_gene: .; j_gene: TRBJ2-2; abundance: .; v_gene: TRBV21-1; CDR3aa: CASSRRTVGELFF; CDR3nt: TGTGCCAGCAGCCGGAGGACAGTCGGGGAGCTGTTTTTT
d_gene: .; j_gene: TRBJ1-2; abundance: .; v_gene: TRBV4-1; CDR3aa: CASSQDTSYGYTF; CDR3nt: TGCGCCAGCAGCCAGGACACCTCCTATGGCTACACCTTC
d_gene: .; j_gene: TRBJ2-7; abundance: .; v_gene: TRBV11-2; CDR3aa: CASSNRQVVIYEQYF; CDR3nt: TGTGCCAGCAGCAATCGACAGGTGGTAATCTACGAGCAGTACTTC
d_gene: .; j_gene: TRBJ1-2; abundance: .; v_gene: TRBV5-4; CDR3aa: CASSLEEKYGYTF; CDR3nt: TGTGCCAGCAGCTTGGAGGAGAAGTATGGCTACACCTTC
d_gene: TRBD1; j_gene: TRBJ2-7; abundance: .; v_gene: TRBV6-1; CDR3aa: CASSDGTASSYEQYF; CDR3nt: TGTGCCAGCAGTGATGGGACAGCCAGCTCCTACGAGCAGTACTTC
d_gene: TRBD1; j_gene: TRBJ2-7; abundance: .; v_gene: TRBV6-6; CDR3aa: CASRPQGVIYEQYF; CDR3nt: TGTGCCAGCAGACCACAGGGGGTCATTTACGAGCAGTACTTC
d_gene: .; j_gene: TRBJ2-2; abundance: .; v_gene: TRBV15; CDR3aa: CATSKPGHYAGELFF; CDR3nt: TGTGCCACCAGCAAGCCAGGGCATTACGCCGGGGAGCTGTTTTTT
d_gene: TRBD1; j_gene: TRBJ1-5; abundance: .; v_gene: TRBV5-3; CDR3aa: CARSLEGQGKTPAPNRPNQPQHF; CDR3nt: TGTGCCAGAAGCTTGGAAGGACAGGGCAAAACCCCGGCCCCAAACCGTCCGAATCAGCCCCAGCATTTT
d_gene: .; j_gene: TRBJ1-1; abundance: .; v_gene: TRBV27; CDR3aa: CASSWAPNTEAFF; CDR3nt: TGTGCCAGCAGTTGGGCACCCAACACTGAAGCTTTCTTT
d_gene: .; j_gene: TRBJ1-3; abundance: .; v_gene: TRBV4-1; CDR3aa: CASSPYWGDPGNTIYF; CDR3nt: TGCGCCAGCAGCCCCTACTGGGGAGACCCGGGAAACACCATATATTTT
d_gene: TRBD1; j_gene: TRBJ2-7; abundance: .; v_gene: TRBV27; CDR3aa: CASSIEDRAVEQYF; CDR3nt: TGTGCCAGCAGTATTGAAGACAGGGCGGTAGAGCAGTACTTC
d_gene: TRBD1; j_gene: TRBJ2-2; abundance: once; v_gene: TRBV3-1/TRBV3-2; CDR3aa: CASSRQTGTGELFF; CDR3nt: TGTGCCAGCAGCCGGCAGACAGGGACCGGGGAGCTGTTTTTT
d_gene: .; j_gene: TRBJ1-6; abundance: .; v_gene: TRBV19; CDR3aa: CASSKGDSPLHF; CDR3nt: TGTGCCAGTAGTAAGGGGGATTCACCCCTCCACTTT
d_gene: .; j_gene: TRBJ1-3; abundance: .; v_gene: TRBV21-1; CDR3aa: CASSKGHRHWGIYF; CDR3nt: TGTGCCAGCAGCAAAGGCCACAGGCACTGGGGCATATATTTT
d_gene: .; j_gene: TRBJ2-2; abundance: .; v_gene: TRBV28; CDR3aa: CASSFAEKRTGELFF; CDR3nt: TGTGCCAGCAGTTTTGCGGAAAAACGGACCGGGGAGCTGTTTTTT
d_gene: .; j_gene: TRBJ2-3; abundance: .; v_gene: TRBV12-2; CDR3aa: CASPESVPDTQYF; CDR3nt: TGTGCAAGTCCTGAGAGCGTCCCGGATACGCAGTATTTT
d_gene: .; j_gene: TRBJ1-1; abundance: .; v_gene: TRBV30; CDR3aa: CAWIGRNTEAFF; CDR3nt: TGTGCCTGGATTGGTAGGAACACTGAAGCTTTCTTT
d_gene: .; j_gene: TRBJ2-7; abundance: once; v_gene: TRBV28; CDR3aa: CASHSGVNEQYF; CDR3nt: TGTGCCAGCCACTCAGGGGTAAACGAGCAGTACTTC
d_gene: .; j_gene: TRBJ1-1; abundance: .; v_gene: TRBV2; CDR3aa: CASSEEGLLNTEAFF; CDR3nt: TGTGCCAGCAGTGAAGAAGGACTTCTGAACACTGAAGCTTTCTTT